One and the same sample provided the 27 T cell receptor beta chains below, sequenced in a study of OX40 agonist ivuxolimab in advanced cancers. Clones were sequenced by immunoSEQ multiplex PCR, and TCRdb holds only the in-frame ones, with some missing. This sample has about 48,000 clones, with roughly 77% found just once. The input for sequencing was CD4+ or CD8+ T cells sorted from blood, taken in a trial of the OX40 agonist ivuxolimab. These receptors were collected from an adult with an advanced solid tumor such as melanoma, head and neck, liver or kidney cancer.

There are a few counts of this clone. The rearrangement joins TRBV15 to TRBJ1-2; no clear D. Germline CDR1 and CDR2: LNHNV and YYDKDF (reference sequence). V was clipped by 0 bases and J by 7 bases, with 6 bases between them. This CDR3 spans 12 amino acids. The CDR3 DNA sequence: TGTGCCACCAGCAGAGATTCCCGTGGCTACACCTTC. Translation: CATSRDSRGYTF.

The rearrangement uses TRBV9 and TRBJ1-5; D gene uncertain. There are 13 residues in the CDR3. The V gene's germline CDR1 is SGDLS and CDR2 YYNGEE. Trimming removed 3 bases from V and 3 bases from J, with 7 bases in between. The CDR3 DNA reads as TGTGCCAGCAGCGCGGGTTCCAATCAGCCCCAGCATTTT. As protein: CASSAGSNQPQHF.

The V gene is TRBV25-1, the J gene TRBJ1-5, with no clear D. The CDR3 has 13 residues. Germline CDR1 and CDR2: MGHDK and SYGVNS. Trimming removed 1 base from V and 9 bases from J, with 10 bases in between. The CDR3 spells CASSESFFGPQHF. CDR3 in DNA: TGTGCCAGCAGTGAATCCTTCTTTGGGCCCCAGCATTTT.

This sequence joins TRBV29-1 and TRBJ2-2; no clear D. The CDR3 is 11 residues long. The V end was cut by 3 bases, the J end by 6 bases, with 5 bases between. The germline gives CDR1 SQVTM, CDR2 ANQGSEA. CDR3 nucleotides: TGCAGCGTTGATGGGTCCGGGGAGCTGTTTTTT. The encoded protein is CSVDGSGELFF.

The CDR3 nucleotides read TGTGCCAGCTGGCGGTGGTTGAACACTGAAGCTTTCTTT. Protein: CASWRWLNTEAFF. The V call is TRBV7-6, the J call TRBJ1-1, with D uncertain. Deletions cut 8 bases from V and 0 bases from J, with 10 bases between. This CDR3 is 13 amino acids long. CDR1 is SGHVS and CDR2 is FNYEAQ in the germline V gene.

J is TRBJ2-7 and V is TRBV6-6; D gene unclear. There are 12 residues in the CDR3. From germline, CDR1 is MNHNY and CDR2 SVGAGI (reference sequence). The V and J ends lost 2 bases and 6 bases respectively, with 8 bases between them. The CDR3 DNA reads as TGTGCCAGCAGTTACGGGCCAGCCGAGCAGTACTTC. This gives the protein CASSYGPAEQYF.

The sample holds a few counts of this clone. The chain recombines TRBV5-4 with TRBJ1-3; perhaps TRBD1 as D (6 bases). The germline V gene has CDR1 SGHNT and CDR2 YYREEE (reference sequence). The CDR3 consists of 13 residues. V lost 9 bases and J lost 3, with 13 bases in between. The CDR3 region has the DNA TGTGCCACCAGAGGGGGAGGTGGAAACACCATATATTTT. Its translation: CATRGGGGNTIYF.

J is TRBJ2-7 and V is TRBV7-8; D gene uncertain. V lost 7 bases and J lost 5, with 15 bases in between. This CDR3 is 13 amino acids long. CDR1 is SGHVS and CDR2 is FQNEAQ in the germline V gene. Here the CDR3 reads CASMRQQYDEQYF. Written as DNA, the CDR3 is TGTGCCAGCATGCGGCAGCAGTACGACGAGCAGTACTTC.

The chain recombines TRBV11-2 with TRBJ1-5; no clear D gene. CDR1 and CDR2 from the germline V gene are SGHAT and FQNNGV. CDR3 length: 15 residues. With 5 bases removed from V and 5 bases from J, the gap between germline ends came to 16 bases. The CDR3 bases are TGTGCCAGCAGCCTACAACCCGGTCACGATCAGCCCCAGCATTTT. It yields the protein CASSLQPGHDQPQHF.

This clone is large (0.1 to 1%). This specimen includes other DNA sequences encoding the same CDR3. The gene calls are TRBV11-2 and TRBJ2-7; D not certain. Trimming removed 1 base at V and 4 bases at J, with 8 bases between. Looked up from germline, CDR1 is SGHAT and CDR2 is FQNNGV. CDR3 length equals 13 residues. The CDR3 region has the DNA TGTGCCAGCAGCTTAGGACCCAATTACGAGCAGTACTTC. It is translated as CASSLGPNYEQYF.

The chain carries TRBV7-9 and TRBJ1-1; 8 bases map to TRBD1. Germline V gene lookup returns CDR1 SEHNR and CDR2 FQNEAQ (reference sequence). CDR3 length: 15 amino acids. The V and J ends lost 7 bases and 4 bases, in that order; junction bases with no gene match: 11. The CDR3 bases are TGTGCCAGCACCCTGGACAGGGAAAAGGCCACTGAAGCTTTCTTT. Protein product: CASTLDREKATEAFF.

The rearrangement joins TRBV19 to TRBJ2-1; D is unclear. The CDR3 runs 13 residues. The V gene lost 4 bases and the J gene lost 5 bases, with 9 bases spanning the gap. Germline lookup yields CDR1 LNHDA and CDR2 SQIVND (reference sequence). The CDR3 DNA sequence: TGTGCCAGTAGTAACGGAGCCGACAATGAGCAGTTCTTC. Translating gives CASSNGADNEQFF.

Here the CDR3 reads CASSLRLAEYNEQFF. CDR3 DNA: TGTGCCAGCAGCTTACGACTAGCGGAATACAATGAGCAGTTCTTC. The chain joins TRBV7-2 to TRBJ2-1; 9 nucleotides align to TRBD2. The CDR3 spans 15 residues. The germline V gene encodes CDR1 SGHTA and CDR2 FQGNSA. V dropped 2 bases and J dropped 4; count of bases not matched to a gene: 3.

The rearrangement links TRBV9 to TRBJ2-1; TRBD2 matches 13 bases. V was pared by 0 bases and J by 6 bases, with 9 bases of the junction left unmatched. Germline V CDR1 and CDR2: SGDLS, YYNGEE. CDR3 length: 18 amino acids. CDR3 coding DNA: TGTGCCAGCAGCGTAGAGTCTAGTGGACTAGCGGGAGCCAATGAGCAGTTCTTC. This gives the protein CASSVESSGLAGANEQFF. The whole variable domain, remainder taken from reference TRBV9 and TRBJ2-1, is DSGVTQTPKHLITATGQRVTLRCSPRSGDLSVYWYQQSLDQGLQFLIQYYNGEERAKGNILERFSAQQFPDLHSELNLSSLELGDSALYFCASSVESSGLAGANEQFFGPGTRLTVL.

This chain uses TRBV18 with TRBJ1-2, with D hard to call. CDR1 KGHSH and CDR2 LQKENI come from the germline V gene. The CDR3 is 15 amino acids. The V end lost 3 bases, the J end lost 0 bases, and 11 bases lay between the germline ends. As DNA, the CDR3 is TGTGCCAGCTCACCTTCGGACGGGACTAACTATGGCTACACCTTC. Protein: CASSPSDGTNYGYTF.

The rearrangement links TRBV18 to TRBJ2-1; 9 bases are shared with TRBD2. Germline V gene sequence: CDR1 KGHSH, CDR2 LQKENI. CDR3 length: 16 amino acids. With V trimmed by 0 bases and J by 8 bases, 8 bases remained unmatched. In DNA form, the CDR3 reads TGTGCCAGCTCACCACCGTCAAGCGGGAGGCTAGATGAGCAGTTCTTC. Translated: CASSPPSSGRLDEQFF.

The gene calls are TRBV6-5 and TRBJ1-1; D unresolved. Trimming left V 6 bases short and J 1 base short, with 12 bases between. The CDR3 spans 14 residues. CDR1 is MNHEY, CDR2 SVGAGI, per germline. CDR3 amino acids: CASSETATNTEAFF. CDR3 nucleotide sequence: TGTGCCAGCAGCGAGACCGCCACGAACACTGAAGCTTTCTTT.

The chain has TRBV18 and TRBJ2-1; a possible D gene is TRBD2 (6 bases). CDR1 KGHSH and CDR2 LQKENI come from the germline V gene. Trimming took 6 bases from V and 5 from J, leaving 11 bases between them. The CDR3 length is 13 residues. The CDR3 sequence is CASSSGLHNEQFF. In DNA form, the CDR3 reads TGTGCCAGCTCGTCGGGACTCCACAATGAGCAGTTCTTC.

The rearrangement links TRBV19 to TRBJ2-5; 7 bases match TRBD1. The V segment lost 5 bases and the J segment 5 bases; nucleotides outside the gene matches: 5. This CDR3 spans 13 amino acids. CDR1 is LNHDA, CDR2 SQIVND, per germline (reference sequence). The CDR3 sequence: CASSETGSETQYF. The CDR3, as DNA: TGTGCCAGTAGTGAGACAGGGAGTGAGACCCAGTACTTC.

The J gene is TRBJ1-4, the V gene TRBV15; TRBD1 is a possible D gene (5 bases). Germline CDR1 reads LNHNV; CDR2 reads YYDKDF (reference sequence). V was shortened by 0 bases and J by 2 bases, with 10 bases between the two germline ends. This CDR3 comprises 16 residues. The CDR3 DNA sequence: TGTGCCACCAGCAGAGATCATGCAGGGACTAATGAAAAACTGTTTTTT. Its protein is CATSRDHAGTNEKLFF.

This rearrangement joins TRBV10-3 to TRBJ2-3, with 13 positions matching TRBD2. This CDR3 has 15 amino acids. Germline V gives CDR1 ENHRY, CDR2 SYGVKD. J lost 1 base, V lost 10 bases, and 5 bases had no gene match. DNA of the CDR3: TGTGCCACGTTCGGGACTAGCGGGGGCACAGATACGCAGTATTTT. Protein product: CATFGTSGGTDTQYF.

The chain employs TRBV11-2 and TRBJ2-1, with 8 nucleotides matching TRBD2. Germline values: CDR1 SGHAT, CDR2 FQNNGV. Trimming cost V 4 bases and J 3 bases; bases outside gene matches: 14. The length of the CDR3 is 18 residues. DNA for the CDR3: TGTGCCAGCAGCTCATACGGACTAGCCACAGAATTCTACAATGAGCAGTTCTTC. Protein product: CASSSYGLATEFYNEQFF.

The CDR3 sequence is CASSPDRGNANVLTF. CDR3 bases: TGTGCCAGCAGCCCCGACAGGGGGAACGCCAACGTCCTGACTTTC. This sequence joins TRBV5-6 and TRBJ2-6; 9 positions match TRBD1. V was clipped by 4 bases and J by 7 bases; unmatched bases: 6. CDR3 length equals 15 residues. Germline V gives CDR1 SGHDT, CDR2 YYEEEE.

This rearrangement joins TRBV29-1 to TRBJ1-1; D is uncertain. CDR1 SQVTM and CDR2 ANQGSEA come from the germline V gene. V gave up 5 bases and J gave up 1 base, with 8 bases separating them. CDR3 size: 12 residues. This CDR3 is CSVQSPNTEAFF. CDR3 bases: TGCAGCGTTCAGTCACCGAACACTGAAGCTTTCTTT.

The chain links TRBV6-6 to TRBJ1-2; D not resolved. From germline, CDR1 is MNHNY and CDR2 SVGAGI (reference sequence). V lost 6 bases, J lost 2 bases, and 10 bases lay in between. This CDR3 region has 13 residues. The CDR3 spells CASRIDRNYGYTF. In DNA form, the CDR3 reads TGTGCCAGCAGGATCGACCGCAACTATGGCTACACCTTC.

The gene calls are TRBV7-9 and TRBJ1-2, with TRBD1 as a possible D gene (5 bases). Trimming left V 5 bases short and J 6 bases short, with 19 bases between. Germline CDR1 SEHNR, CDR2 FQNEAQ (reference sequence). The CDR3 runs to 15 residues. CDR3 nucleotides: TGTGCCAGCAGCCCCAGCCTCCCAGGGATAAATGGCTACACCTTC. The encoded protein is CASSPSLPGINGYTF.

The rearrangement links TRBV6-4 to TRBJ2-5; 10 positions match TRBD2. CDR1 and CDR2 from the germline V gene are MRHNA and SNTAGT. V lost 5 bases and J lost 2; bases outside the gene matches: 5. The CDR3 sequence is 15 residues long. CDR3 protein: CASSPSGSVQETQYF. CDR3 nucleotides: TGTGCCAGCAGTCCTAGCGGGAGTGTGCAAGAGACCCAGTACTTC.